A single sample is the source of the 7 T cell receptor beta chains below, sequenced in a study of blood T cell repertoires in COVID-19. Data came from immunoSEQ multiplex PCR; TCRdb stores just in-frame clones and leaves some out. This sample has 10,000 to 15,000 clones; around four fifths occur once, and the top ten carry more than 3%. The sequenced material came from peripheral blood. These receptors were obtained from a woman in her sixties with acute or convalescent COVID-19.

The rearrangement joins TRBV30 to TRBJ1-2; a possible D gene is TRBD1 (5 bases). CDR1 and CDR2 from the germline V gene are GTSNPN and SVGIG (reference sequence). V dropped 5 bases and J dropped 7 bases, with 11 bases sitting between them. CDR3 size: 11 residues. The CDR3 region is CAWWAGLGYTF. In DNA form, the CDR3 reads TGTGCCTGGTGGGCAGGGCTTGGCTACACCTTC. Based on the CDR3 plus reference TRBV30 and TRBJ1-2, the full variable domain is SQTIHQWPATLVQPVGSPLSLECTVEGTSNPNLYWYRQAAGRGLQLLFYSVGIGQISSEVPQNLSASRPQDRQFILSSKKLLLSDSGFYLCAWWAGLGYTFGSGTRLTVV.

This clone was counted between two and nine times. Here the CDR3 DNA reads TGTGCCAGCAGCCCCATTGGACAGGGGGCACAGCCCCAGCATTTT. This gives the protein CASSPIGQGAQPQHF. The rearrangement joins TRBV28 to TRBJ1-5; 11 bases map to TRBD1. V gave up 6 bases and J gave up 7 bases; unmatched junction bases: 8. CDR1 and CDR2 from the germline V gene are MDHEN and SYDVKM. This CDR3 region has 15 residues.

The J gene is TRBJ2-1, the V gene TRBV19, with a weak D call TRBD1 (5 bases). CDR3 length: 15 residues. With 7 bases removed from V and 6 bases from J, the gap between germline ends came to 19 bases. Germline V lookup: CDR1 LNHDA, CDR2 SQIVND (reference sequence). CDR3 residues: CASTPRQIVPNEQFF. CDR3 coding DNA: TGTGCCAGTACCCCTCGACAGATTGTGCCCAATGAGCAGTTCTTC.

This clone was counted a single time. This chain connects TRBV4-1 to TRBJ2-2; the D gene is possibly TRBD1 (6 bases). The CDR3 covers 16 residues. Germline CDR1 is MGHRA and CDR2 is YSYEKL. Trimming took off 4 bases at V and 1 base at J, with 13 bases between the two ends. CDR3 sequence: CASSLYRTENTGELFF. The CDR3 DNA sequence: TGCGCCAGCAGCCTCTATAGGACAGAGAACACCGGGGAGCTGTTTTTT.

The V and J genes are TRBV12-3 or TRBV12-4 and TRBJ2-5; a possible D gene is TRBD1 (6 bases). CDR3 size: 12 residues. V lost 5 bases and J 7 bases, leaving 11 bases between the germline ends. Written as DNA, the CDR3 is TGTGCCAGCAGTCCACAGGGTTGGACCCAGTACTTC. Translating gives CASSPQGWTQYF.

The chain couples TRBV16 to TRBJ1-1, with D possibly TRBD1 on 6 matching bases. V was shortened by 5 bases and J by 0 bases, with 10 bases between the two germline ends. The CDR3 loop spans 14 amino acids. Per the germline V gene, CDR1 is KGHSY and CDR2 is FQNENV. The CDR3 DNA follows: TGTGCCAGCAGCATCGGACAGATGAACACTGAAGCTTTCTTT. As protein: CASSIGQMNTEAFF. The full variable domain, rest sourced from reference TRBV16 and TRBJ1-1, is GEEVAQTPKHLVRGEGQKAKLYCAPIKGHSYVFWYQQVLKNEFKFLISFQNENVFDETGMPKERFSAKCLPNSPCSLEIQATKLEDSAVYFCASSIGQMNTEAFFGQGTRLTVV.

The chain recombines TRBV4-1 with TRBJ2-2, with 7 bases identical to TRBD2. V trimming: 1 base; J trimming: 4 bases; junction bases outside the gene matches: 3. The germline CDR1 and CDR2 sequences are MGHRA and YSYEKL. CDR3 length equals 15 residues. CDR3 sequence: CASSQGLARTGELFF. The CDR3 coding sequence is TGCGCCAGCAGCCAAGGACTAGCCCGCACCGGGGAGCTGTTTTTT.